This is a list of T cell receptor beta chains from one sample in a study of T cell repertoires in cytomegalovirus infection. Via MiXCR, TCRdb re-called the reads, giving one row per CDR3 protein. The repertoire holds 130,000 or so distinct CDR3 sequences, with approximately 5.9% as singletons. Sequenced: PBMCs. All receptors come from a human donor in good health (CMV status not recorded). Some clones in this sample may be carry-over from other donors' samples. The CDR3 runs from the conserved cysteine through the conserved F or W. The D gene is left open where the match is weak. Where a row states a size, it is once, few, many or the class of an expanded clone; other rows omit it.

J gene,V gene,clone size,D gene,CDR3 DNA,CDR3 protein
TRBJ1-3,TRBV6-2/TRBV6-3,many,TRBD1,TGTGCCAGCAGTCTGGACCGTGGACAGGGACCGGGAAACACCATATATTTT,CASSLDRGQGPGNTIYF
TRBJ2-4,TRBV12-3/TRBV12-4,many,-,TGTGCCAGCAGACTCTCATCAGGGGCCAAAAACATTCAGTACTTC,CASRLSSGAKNIQYF
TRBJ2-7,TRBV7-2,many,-,TGTGCCAGCAGCTTAGGCCAGGCCAAATCCTACGAGCAGTACTTC,CASSLGQAKSYEQYF
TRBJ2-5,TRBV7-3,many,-,TGTGCCAGCAGCGGGTCAGGTTCGGAGACCCAGTACTTC,CASSGSGSETQYF
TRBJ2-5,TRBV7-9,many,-,TGTGCCAGCAGCTTATCGAGAAAAGGGCCCCTCGAGACCCAGTACTTC,CASSLSRKGPLETQYF
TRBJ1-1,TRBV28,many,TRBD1,TGTGCCAGCAGCCCGGGACAGATGAACACTGAAGCTTTCTTT,CASSPGQMNTEAFF
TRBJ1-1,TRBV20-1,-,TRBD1,TGCAGTGCTAGTTCACAGGGGATAATTGGCACTGAAGCTTTCTTT,CSASSQGIIGTEAFF
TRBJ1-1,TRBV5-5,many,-,TGTGCCAGCAGCTTGTATAGTATGAACACTGAAGCTTTCTTT,CASSLYSMNTEAFF
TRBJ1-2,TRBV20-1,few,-,TGCAGTGCTAGAGAGGGCAGGGAGGAATATGGCTACACCTTC,CSAREGREEYGYTF
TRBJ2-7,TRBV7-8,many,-,TGTGCCAGCAGCTTAACTCCCGGGAGATATTACTCCTACGAGCAGTACTTC,CASSLTPGRYYSYEQYF
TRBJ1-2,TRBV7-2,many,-,TGTGCCAGCAGCTTAAACAGGGCACGCGGCTACACCTTC,CASSLNRARGYTF
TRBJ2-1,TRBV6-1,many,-,TGTGCCAGCAGTTACCAACTGGGTAGGGCCAATGAGCAGTTCTTC,CASSYQLGRANEQFF
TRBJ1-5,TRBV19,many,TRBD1,TGTGCCAGTAGTACGGATCGGGACAGTCGAAGGAGTAGGAGTCAGCCCCAGCATTTT,CASSTDRDSRRSRSQPQHF
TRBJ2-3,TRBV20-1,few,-,TGCAGTGCTACTACTCGAAGGGACATCGACACAGATACGCAGTATTTT,CSATTRRDIDTDTQYF
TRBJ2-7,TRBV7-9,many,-,TGTGCCAGCAGCGCTTACGAGGGCGGCGTGGGTGGCGAGCAGTACTTC,CASSAYEGGVGGEQYF
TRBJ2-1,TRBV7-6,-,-,TGTGCCAGCAGCTTATCCCCTGGCTCCTACAATGAGCAGTTCTTC,CASSLSPGSYNEQFF
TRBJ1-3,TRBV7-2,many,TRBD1,TGTGCCAGCAGCTTAAGGACAGGGAGCGGAAACACCATATATTTT,CASSLRTGSGNTIYF
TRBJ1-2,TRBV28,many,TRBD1,TGTGCCAGCAGTTTACCCCCGCATGGACAGGGGACGGGCTACACCTTC,CASSLPPHGQGTGYTF
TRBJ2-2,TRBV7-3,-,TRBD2,TGTGCCAGCAGCTTACGGGAGGGCGGGGAGCTGTTTTTT,CASSLREGGELFF
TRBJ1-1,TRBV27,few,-,TGTGCCAGCAGTTATGACACCGATCTCGCTGAAGCTTTCTTT,CASSYDTDLAEAFF
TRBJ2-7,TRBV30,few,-,TGTGCCTGGAGTCGAGGTCCGAGCTCCTACGAGCAGTACTTC,CAWSRGPSSYEQYF
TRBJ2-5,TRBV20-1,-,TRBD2,TGCAGTGCTAGAGTTTCGGGGGGACAAGAGACCCAGTACTTC,CSARVSGGQETQYF
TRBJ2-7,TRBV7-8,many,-,TGTGCCAGCAGCTTAGCTACAGGGTACGAGCAGTACTTC,CASSLATGYEQYF
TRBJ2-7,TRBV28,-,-,TGTGCCAGCCATTATAGGACAGCAACCTACGAGCAGTACTTC,CASHYRTATYEQYF
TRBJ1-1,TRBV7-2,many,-,TGTGCCAGCAGCCCACAGGGAACTGAAGCTTTCTTT,CASSPQGTEAFF
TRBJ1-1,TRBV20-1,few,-,TGCAGTGCACAGGCCCGGGTTGAGGGTGAAGCTTTCTTT,CSAQARVEGEAFF
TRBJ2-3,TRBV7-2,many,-,TGTGCCAGCAGCTTCAGGCAGGGCCTCGGCACAGATACGCAGTATTTT,CASSFRQGLGTDTQYF
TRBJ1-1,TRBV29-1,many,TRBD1,TGCAGCGCAAAAGGACAGGGGGCAGGAGCTTTCTTT,CSAKGQGAGAFF
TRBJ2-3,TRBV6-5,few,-,TGTGCCAGCCAGAGGTCGGGGGCGCGTGAGCAGTATTTT,CASQRSGAREQYF
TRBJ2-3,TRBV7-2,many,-,TGTGCCAGCAGTCCCCCTCTAGGGGTCACAGATACGCAGTATTTT,CASSPPLGVTDTQYF
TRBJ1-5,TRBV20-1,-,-,TGCAGTGCTAGCTACGGGGGCAATCAGCCCCAGCATTTT,CSASYGGNQPQHF
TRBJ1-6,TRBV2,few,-,TGTGCCAGCAGCCGGGCCTTGGACTCACCCCTCCACTTT,CASSRALDSPLHF
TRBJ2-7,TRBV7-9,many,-,TGTGCCAGCAGCTTAGTGTCAAGCGAGCAGTACTTC,CASSLVSSEQYF
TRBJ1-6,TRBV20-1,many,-,TGCAGTGCTAGAGAGTCATTCCGCAGCCTAATAAATTCACCCCTCCACTTT,CSARESFRSLINSPLHF
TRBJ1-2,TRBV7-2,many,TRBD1,TGTGCCATCGAGGGGGCGAACTATGGCTACACCTTC,CAIEGANYGYTF
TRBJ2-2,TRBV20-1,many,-,TGCAGTGCTAGGGCGGGGTTTAAGACCGGGGAGCTGTTTTTT,CSARAGFKTGELFF
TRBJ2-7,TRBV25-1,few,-,TGTGCCAGCAGTGACCCGGGACCGGTCTACGAGCAGTACTTC,CASSDPGPVYEQYF
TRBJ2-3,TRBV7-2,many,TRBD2,TGTGCCAGCAGCTCCCTAGCGGGGGGGGCCGGTACGCAGTATTTT,CASSSLAGGAGTQYF
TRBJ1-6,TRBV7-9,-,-,TGTGCCAGCAGCTTAGGTCCAGGTTCACCCCTCCACTTT,CASSLGPGSPLHF
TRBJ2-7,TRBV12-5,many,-,TGTGCTAGTGGTTTGAGTGCAGGGATCTCCTACGAGCAGTACTTC,CASGLSAGISYEQYF
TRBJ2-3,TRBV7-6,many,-,TGTGCCAGCAGCCAGGGAACTAGCACAGATACGCAGTATTTT,CASSQGTSTDTQYF
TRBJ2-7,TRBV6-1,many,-,TGTGCGGCGGACTACGAGCAGTACTTC,CAADYEQYF
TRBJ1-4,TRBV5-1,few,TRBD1,TGCGCCAGCAGAATGGACAGGGGCCGTGAAAAACTGTTTTTT,CASRMDRGREKLFF
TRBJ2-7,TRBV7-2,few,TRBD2,TGTGCCAGCAGCTTAATAGCGGGGACCTACGAGCAGTACTTC,CASSLIAGTYEQYF
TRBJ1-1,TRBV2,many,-,TGTGCCAGCAGTGCGAGCCCAGGGGTAGCTTTCTTT,CASSASPGVAFF
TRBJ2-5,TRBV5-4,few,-,TGTGCCAGCGGACCTCTCCGACAGTCCCAAGAGACCCAGTACTTC,CASGPLRQSQETQYF
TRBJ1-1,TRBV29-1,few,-,TGCAGCGTTGAATCTTCGGTGAACACTGAAGCTTTCTTT,CSVESSVNTEAFF
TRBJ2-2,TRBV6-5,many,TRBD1,TGTGCCAGCAGCCGGGGACAGGCCACGAACACCGGGGAGCTGTTTTTT,CASSRGQATNTGELFF
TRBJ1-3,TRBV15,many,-,TGTGCCACCAGCAGAGATACAGGGAGGGACACCATATATTTT,CATSRDTGRDTIYF
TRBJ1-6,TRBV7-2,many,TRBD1,TGTGCCAGCAGCTCATCCGGGACAGAGTATTCACCCCTCCACTTT,CASSSSGTEYSPLHF
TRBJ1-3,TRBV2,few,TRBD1,TGTGCCAGCTCGGACAGGACCGGAAACACCATATATTTT,CASSDRTGNTIYF
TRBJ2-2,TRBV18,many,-,TGTGCCAGCTCACCACAGGATCCCACCGGGGAGCTGTTTTTT,CASSPQDPTGELFF
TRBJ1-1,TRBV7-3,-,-,TGTGCCAGCAGCTTAATCCCAGGGAATCTGGTGAACACTGAAGCTTTCTTT,CASSLIPGNLVNTEAFF
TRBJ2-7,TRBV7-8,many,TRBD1,TGTGCCAGCAGCCCCCGGGACAGGGGGATTGGGGAGCAGTACTTC,CASSPRDRGIGEQYF